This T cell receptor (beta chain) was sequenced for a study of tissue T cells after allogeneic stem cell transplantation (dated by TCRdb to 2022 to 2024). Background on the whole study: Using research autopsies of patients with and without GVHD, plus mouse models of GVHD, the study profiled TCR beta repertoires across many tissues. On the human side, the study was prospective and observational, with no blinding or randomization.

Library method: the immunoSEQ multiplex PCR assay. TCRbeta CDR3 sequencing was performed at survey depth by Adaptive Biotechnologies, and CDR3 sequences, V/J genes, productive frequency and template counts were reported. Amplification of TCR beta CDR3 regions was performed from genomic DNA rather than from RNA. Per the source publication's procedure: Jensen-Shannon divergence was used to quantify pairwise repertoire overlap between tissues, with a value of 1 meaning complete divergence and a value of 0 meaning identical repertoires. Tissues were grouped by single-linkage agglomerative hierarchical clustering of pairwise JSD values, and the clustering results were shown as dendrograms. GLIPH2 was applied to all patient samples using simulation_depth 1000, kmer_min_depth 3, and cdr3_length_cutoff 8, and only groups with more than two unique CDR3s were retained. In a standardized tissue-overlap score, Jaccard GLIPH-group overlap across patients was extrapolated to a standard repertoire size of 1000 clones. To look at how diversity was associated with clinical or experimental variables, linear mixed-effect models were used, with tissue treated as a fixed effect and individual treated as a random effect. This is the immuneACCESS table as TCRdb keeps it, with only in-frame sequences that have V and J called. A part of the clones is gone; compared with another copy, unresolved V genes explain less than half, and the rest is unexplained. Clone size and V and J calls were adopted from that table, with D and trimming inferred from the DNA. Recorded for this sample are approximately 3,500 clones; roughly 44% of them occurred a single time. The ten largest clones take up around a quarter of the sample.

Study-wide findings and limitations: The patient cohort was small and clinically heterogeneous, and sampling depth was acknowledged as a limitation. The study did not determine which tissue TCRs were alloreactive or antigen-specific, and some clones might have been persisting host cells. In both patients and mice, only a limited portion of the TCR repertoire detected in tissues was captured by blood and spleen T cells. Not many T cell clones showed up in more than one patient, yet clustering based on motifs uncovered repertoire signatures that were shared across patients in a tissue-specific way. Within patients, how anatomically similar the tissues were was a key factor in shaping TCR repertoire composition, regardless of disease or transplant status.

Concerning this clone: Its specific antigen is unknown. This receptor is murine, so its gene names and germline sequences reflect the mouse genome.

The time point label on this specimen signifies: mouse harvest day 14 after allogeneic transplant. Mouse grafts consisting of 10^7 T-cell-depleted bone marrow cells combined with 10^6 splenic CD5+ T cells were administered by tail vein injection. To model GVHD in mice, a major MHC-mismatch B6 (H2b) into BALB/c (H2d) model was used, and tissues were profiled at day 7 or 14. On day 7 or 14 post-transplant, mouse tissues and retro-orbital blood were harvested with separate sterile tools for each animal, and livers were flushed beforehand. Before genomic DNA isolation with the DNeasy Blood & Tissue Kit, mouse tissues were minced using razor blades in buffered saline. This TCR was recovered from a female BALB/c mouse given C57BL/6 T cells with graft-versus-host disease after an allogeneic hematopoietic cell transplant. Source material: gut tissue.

Incomplete CDR3 DNA: TGTGCTAGCAGTATGGGGGGGGCGGAGGCTGAGCAGTTC. This gives the protein CASSMGGAEAEQF. The full-length CDR3 reads as CASSMGGAEAEQFF. The V gene is TRBV17 and the J gene is TRBJ2-1; 8 junctional bases match TRBD2. The read ends 1 residue shy of where the CDR3 ends; the end is completed using the germline J gene. There are 14 amino acids in the CDR3, from cysteine to phenylalanine inclusive. Shown are 39 bases from within the CDR3, in frame from base 1. Germline trimming amounts to 4 bases on V and 7 bases on J, with 6 as the count of junction bases outside the gene matches. CDR1 and CDR2, per the germline V gene, are MNHDT and YYDKIL.